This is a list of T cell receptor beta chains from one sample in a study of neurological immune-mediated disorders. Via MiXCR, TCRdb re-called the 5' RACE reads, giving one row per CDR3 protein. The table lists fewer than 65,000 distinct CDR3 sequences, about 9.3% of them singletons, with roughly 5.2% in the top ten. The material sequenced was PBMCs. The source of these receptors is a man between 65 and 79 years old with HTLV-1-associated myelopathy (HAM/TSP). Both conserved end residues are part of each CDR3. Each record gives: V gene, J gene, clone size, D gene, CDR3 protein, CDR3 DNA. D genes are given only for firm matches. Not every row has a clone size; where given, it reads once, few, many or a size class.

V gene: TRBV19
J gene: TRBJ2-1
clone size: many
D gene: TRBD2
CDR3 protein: CASSTGTSGNHEQFF
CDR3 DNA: TGTGCCAGTTCCACCGGGACTAGCGGGAACCATGAGCAGTTCTTC

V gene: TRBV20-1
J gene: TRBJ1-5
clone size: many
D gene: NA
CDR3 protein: CSARTHRQPQHF
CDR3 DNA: TGCAGTGCTAGAACACACAGACAGCCCCAGCATTTT

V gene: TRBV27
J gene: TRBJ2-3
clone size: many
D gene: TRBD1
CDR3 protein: CASRPQGSSTDTQYF
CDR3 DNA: TGTGCCAGCAGACCACAGGGGTCTAGCACAGATACGCAGTATTTT

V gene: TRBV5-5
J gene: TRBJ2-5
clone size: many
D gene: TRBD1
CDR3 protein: CASSSRDSWRSKETQYF
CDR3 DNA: TGTGCCAGCAGCTCCCGGGACAGTTGGCGCTCCAAAGAGACCCAGTACTTC

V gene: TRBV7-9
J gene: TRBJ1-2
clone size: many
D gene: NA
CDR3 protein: CASVSAGVRILTGYTF
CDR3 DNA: TGTGCCAGCGTTTCCGCGGGGGTTAGGATTTTAACTGGCTACACCTTC

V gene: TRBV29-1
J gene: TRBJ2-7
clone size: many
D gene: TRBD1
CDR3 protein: CSVNVRQGRYEQYF
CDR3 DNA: TGCAGCGTCAACGTACGACAGGGGAGGTACGAGCAGTACTTC

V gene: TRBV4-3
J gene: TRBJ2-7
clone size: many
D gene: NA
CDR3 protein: CASSQVKVPTYEQYF
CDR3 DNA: TGCGCCAGCAGCCAAGTTAAGGTACCCACCTACGAGCAGTACTTC

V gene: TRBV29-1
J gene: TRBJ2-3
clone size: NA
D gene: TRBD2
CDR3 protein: CSVVTREQDTQYF
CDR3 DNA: TGCAGCGTTGTTACGCGGGAGCAAGATACGCAGTATTTT

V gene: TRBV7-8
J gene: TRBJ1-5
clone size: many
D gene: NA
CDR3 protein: CASSLALGQGQPQHF
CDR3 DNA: TGTGCCAGCAGCTTAGCTCTCGGGCAGGGGCAGCCCCAGCATTTT

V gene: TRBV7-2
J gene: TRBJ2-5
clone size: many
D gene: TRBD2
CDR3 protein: CASSPGGRSGRALGQETQYF
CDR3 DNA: TGTGCCAGCAGCCCAGGGGGTCGTAGCGGGAGGGCCTTGGGGCAAGAGACCCAGTACTTC

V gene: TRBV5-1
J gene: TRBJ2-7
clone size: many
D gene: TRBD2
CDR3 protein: CASSFVAAGDEQYF
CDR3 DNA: TGCGCCAGCAGCTTTGTGGCCGCGGGGGACGAGCAGTACTTC

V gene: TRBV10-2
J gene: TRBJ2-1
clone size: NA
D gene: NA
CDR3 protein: CASRDNEQFF
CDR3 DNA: TGCGCCAGCCGGGACAATGAGCAGTTCTTC

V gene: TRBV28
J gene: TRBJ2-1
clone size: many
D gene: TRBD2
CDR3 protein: CATKEGLAVNEQFF
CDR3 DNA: TGTGCCACCAAGGAGGGGCTAGCGGTCAATGAGCAGTTCTTC

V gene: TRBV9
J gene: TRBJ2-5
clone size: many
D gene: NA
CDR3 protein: CASSVDGSGQTQYF
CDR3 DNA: TGTGCCAGCAGCGTAGATGGTTCTGGGCAGACCCAGTACTTC

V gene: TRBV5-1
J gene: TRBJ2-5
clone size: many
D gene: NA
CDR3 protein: CASSLDSSTETQYF
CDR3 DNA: TGCGCCAGCAGCTTGGACTCCAGTACGGAGACCCAGTACTTC

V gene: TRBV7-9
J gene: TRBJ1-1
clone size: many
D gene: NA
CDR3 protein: CASNRPGTTEAFF
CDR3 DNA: TGTGCCAGCAACCGACCGGGGACCACTGAAGCTTTCTTT

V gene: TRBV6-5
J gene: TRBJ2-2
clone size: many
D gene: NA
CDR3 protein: CASSYSRRSSTGELFF
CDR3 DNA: TGTGCCAGCAGTTACTCGAGGAGGAGCTCAACCGGGGAGCTGTTTTTT

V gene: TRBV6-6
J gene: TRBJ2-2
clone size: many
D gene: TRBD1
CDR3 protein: CASTPGQGELFF
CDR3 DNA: TGTGCCAGCACACCGGGACAGGGGGAGCTGTTTTTT

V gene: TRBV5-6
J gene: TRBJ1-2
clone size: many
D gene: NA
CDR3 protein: CASSLISVYTF
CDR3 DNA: TGTGCCAGCAGCCTCATAAGTGTCTACACCTTC

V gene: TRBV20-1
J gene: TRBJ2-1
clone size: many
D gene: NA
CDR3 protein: CSARAWGGNEQFF
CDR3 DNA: TGCAGTGCTAGAGCTTGGGGTGGGAATGAGCAGTTCTTC

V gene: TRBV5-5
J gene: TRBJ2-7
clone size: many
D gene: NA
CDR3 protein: CASSLDSRGYEQYF
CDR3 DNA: TGTGCCAGCAGCTTGGACTCGAGGGGATACGAGCAGTACTTC

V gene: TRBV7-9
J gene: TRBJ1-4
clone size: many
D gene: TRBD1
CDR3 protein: CASSPGQGSGEKLFF
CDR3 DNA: TGTGCCAGCAGCCCTGGACAGGGGTCAGGTGAAAAACTGTTTTTT

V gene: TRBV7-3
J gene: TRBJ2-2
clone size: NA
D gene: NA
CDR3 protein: CASSASLGTGELFF
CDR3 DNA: TGTGCCAGCAGTGCTAGTCTTGGGACCGGGGAGCTGTTTTTT

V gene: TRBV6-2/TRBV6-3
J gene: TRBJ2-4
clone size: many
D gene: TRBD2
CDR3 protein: CASSEMGLAGAKNIQYF
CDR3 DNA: TGTGCCAGCAGCGAAATGGGACTAGCGGGAGCTAAAAACATTCAGTACTTC

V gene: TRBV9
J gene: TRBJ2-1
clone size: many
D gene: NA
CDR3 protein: CASSPPGASYNEQFF
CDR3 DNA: TGTGCCAGCAGCCCCCCGGGAGCATCCTACAATGAGCAGTTCTTC

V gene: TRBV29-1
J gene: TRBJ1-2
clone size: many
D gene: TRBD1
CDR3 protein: CSVAGGQGNKGYTF
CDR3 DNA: TGCAGCGTTGCGGGGGGACAGGGGAATAAAGGCTACACCTTC

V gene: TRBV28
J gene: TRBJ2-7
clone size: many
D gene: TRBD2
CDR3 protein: CASSPGGTFYEQYF
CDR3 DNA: TGTGCCAGCAGCCCGGGGGGGACGTTTTACGAGCAGTACTTC

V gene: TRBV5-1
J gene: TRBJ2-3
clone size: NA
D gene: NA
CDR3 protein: CASSFSLSTAVSTDTQYF
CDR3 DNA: TGCGCCAGCAGCTTCTCCCTCAGCACGGCAGTTAGCACAGATACGCAGTATTTT

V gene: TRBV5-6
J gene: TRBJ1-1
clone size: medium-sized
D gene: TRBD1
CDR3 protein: CASSPRGTEAFF
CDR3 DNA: TGTGCCAGCAGCCCCAGGGGGACTGAAGCTTTCTTT

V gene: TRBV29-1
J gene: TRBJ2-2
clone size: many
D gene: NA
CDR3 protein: CSVVEADTGELFF
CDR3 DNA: TGCAGCGTTGTGGAGGCCGACACCGGGGAGCTGTTTTTT

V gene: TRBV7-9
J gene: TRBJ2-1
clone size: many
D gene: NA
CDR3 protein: CASSLYVGTASYNEQFF
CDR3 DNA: TGTGCCAGCAGCTTATACGTAGGGACCGCAAGCTACAATGAGCAGTTCTTC

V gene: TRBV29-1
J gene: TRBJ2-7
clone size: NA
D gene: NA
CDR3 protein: CSVEGGETYEQYF
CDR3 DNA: TGCAGCGTTGAGGGTGGCGAAACCTACGAGCAGTACTTC

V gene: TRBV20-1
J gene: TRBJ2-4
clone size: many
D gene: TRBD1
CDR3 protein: CSARVGQGLVKNIQYF
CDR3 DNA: TGCAGTGCTAGAGTGGGACAGGGTCTCGTCAAAAACATTCAGTACTTC

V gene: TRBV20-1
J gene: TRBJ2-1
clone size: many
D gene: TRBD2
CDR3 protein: CSARDPASGDYNEQFF
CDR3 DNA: TGCAGTGCTAGAGATCCCGCTAGCGGAGATTACAATGAGCAGTTCTTC

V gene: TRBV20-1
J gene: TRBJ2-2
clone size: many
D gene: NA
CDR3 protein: CSATRALPGELFF
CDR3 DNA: TGCAGTGCTACCCGGGCCCTACCTGGGGAGCTGTTTTTT

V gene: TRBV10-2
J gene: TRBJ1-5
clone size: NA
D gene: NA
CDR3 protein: CASSGSGGSNQPQHF
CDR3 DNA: TGCGCCAGCAGTGGTTCGGGGGGCTCCAATCAGCCCCAGCATTTT

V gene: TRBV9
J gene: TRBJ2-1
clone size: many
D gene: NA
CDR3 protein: CASSPIVGGKNEQFF
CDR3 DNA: TGTGCCAGCAGCCCCATTGTGGGCGGGAAGAATGAGCAGTTCTTC

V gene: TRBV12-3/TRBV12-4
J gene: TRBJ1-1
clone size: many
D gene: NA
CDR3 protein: CASSLSGGNTEAFF
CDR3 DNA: TGTGCCAGCAGTTTATCTGGGGGGAACACTGAAGCTTTCTTT

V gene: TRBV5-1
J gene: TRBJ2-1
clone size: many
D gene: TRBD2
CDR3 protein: CASTGGGGSYNEQFF
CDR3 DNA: TGCGCCAGCACTGGCGGGGGTGGCTCCTACAATGAGCAGTTCTTC

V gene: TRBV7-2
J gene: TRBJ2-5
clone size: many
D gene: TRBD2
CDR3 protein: CASSLVPSGGGAETQYF
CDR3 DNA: TGTGCCAGCAGCTTAGTGCCTAGCGGGGGCGGTGCGGAGACCCAGTACTTC

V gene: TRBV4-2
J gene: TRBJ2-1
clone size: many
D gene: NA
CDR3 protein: CASSPTTVSYNEQFF
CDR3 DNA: TGTGCCAGCAGCCCCACGACGGTCTCCTACAATGAGCAGTTCTTC

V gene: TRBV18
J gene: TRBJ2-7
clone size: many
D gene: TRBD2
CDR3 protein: CASSPRTSGSHEQYF
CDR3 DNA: TGTGCCAGCTCACCTAGGACTAGCGGGAGCCACGAGCAGTACTTC

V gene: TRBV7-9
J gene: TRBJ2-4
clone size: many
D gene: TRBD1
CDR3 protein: CASSLGQGRVKNIQYF
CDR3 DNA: TGTGCCAGCAGCCTCGGACAGGGTAGGGTCAAAAACATTCAGTACTTC

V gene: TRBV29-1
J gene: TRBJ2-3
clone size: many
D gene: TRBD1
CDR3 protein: CSALGQGRDTQYF
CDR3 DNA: TGCAGCGCCTTGGGACAGGGAAGAGATACGCAGTATTTT

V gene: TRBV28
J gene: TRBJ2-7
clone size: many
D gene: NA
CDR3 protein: CASSYTHKSGSEQYF
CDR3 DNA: TGTGCCAGCAGTTATACCCATAAATCGGGGTCCGAGCAGTACTTC

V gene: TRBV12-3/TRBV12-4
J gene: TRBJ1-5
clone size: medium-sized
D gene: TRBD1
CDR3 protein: CASSPGTGFRRTQHF
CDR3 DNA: TGTGCCAGCAGTCCCGGGACAGGGTTTCGCAGGACCCAGCATTTT

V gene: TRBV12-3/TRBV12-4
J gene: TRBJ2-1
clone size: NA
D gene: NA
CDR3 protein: CASRAGAGVLSEQFF
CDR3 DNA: TGTGCCAGCAGGGCAGGGGCGGGAGTACTAAGTGAGCAGTTCTTC

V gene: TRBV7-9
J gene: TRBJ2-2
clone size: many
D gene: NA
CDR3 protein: CASSLPATRRKNTGELFF
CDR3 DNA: TGTGCCAGCAGCTTACCCGCAACAAGACGGAAAAACACCGGGGAGCTGTTTTTT

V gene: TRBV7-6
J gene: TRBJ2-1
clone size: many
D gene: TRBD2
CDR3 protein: CASSTGTSGTQSHSYNEQFF
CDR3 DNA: TGTGCCAGCAGCACCGGGACTAGCGGGACCCAATCCCACTCCTACAATGAGCAGTTCTTC